Given below is one T cell receptor (beta chain) in context. These data belong to a study of CD8 T cells in Susac syndrome. V gave up 7 bases and J gave up 9 bases; unmatched junction bases: 6. The CDR3 consists of 13 residues. Germline V gene data show CDR1 as SNHLY and CDR2 as FYNNEI. Random hexamers were used to reverse transcribe an amount of about 0.5 to 1 ug RNA. Coverage of TCR beta CDR3 amplification by immunoSEQ multiplex PCR extended to 54 Vbeta and 13 Jbeta. Each CDR3 protein gets one entry after TCRdb re-called the immunoSEQ multiplex PCR reads with MiXCR. The repertoire holds some 170,000 distinct CDR3 sequences, with about 93% as singletons. Negative isolation yielded the CD8+ and CD4+ T cells, while FACS enriched the TEMRA cells.

Sequencing was done on a sample of CD4+ T cells from PBMCs. V gene TRBV2 combines with J gene TRBJ2-1, with 10 bases that match TRBD1. The TCR originated in a human donor with Susac syndrome. The CDR3 coding sequence is TGTGCCAGCAAGAGACAGGGGGCTACTGAGCAGTTCTTC. Translating it yields CASKRQGATEQFF. Variable domain in full (rest from reference TRBV2 and TRBJ2-1): EPEVTQTPSHQVTQMGQEVILRCVPISNHLYFYWYRQILGQKVEFLVSFYNNEISEKSEIFDDQFSVERPDGSNFTLKIRSTKLEDSAMYFCASKRQGATEQFFGPGTRLTVL.